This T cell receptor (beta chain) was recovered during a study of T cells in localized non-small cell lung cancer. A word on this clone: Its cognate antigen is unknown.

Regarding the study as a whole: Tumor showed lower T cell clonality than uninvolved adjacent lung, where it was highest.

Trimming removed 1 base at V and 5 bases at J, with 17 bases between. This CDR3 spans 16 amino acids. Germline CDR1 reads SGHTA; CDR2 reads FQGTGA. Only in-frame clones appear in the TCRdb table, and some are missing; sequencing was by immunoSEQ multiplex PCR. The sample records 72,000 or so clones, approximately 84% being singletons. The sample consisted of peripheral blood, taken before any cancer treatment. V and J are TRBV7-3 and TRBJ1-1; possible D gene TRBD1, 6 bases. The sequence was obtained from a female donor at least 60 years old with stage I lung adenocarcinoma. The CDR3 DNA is TGTGCCAGCAGCTTAAACGGGGGCTGGGGTCTTACTGAAGCTTTCTTT. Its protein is CASSLNGGWGLTEAFF.